This passage covers 25 T cell receptor beta chains from one sample sequenced in a study of blood T cell repertoires in COVID-19. Clones were read by immunoSEQ multiplex PCR, and TCRdb kept only the in-frame ones, dropping some. Among approximately 84,000 clones listed, roughly 90% were seen once. The source material was peripheral blood. These receptors came from a human donor with active COVID-19. The donor label of this sample is uncertain.

This rearrangement joins TRBV5-8 to TRBJ2-1, with 7 bases identical to TRBD2. The CDR3 consists of 16 residues. The germline CDR1 and CDR2 sequences are SGHTS and YDEGEE. J gave up 4 bases and V 1 base, and 8 bases lay outside the gene matches. CDR3 sequence reads: CASSLSVGGSYNEQFF. The CDR3 nucleotides are TGTGCCAGCAGCTTGTCTGTCGGGGGGTCTTACAATGAGCAGTTCTTC.

The chain is built from TRBV6-5 and TRBJ1-1, with 8 positions matching TRBD1. The CDR3 is 14 residues long. The germline V gene has CDR1 MNHEY and CDR2 SVGAGI. V lost 5 bases, J lost 4 bases, and 6 bases stayed unmatched. CDR3: CASSQTGAGTEAFF. In DNA form, the CDR3 reads TGTGCCAGCAGTCAGACAGGGGCTGGCACTGAAGCTTTCTTT.

This clone was observed a single time. The chain is built from TRBV3-1 (or the pseudogene TRBV3-2) and TRBJ1-2; 9 bases are shared with TRBD1. Germline CDR1 and CDR2: LGHDT and YNNKEL (reference sequence). This CDR3 contains 14 residues. J lost 8 bases, V lost 1 base, and 5 bases had no gene match. The CDR3 DNA is TGTGCCAGCAGCCAAGCGGGACAGGGAGGCGGCTACACCTTC. This sequence encodes CASSQAGQGGGYTF.

This chain joins TRBV7-9 and TRBJ1-2; the D gene is possibly TRBD1 (5 bases). CDR1 is SEHNR, CDR2 FQNEAQ, per germline (reference sequence). The CDR3 runs 16 residues. The V end was cut by 1 base, the J end by 4 bases, with 16 bases between. The CDR3: CASSLGAGKKVYGYTF. The CDR3 DNA sequence: TGTGCCAGCAGCTTAGGGGCAGGGAAGAAGGTCTATGGCTACACCTTC.

CDR3 DNA sequence: TGCGCCAGCAGCCAAGATGGCCGAGCAGGGATGGGTTCACCCCTCCACTTT. Protein: CASSQDGRAGMGSPLHF. This chain uses TRBV4-3 with TRBJ1-6, with a possible D match to TRBD1 (5 bases). Looked up from germline, CDR1 is LGHNA and CDR2 is YSLEER. Trimming took off 0 bases at V and 9 bases at J, with 18 bases between the two ends. The CDR3 is 17 amino acids.

The V gene is TRBV6-5, the J gene TRBJ1-3, with D uncertain. Germline values: CDR1 MNHEY, CDR2 SVGAGI. The CDR3 extends over 13 amino acids. Trimming stripped 6 bases from V and 4 bases from J, with 10 bases between. The CDR3 loop reads CASRPVSGNTIYF. In DNA, the CDR3 is TGTGCCAGCAGGCCAGTGTCGGGAAACACCATATATTTT.

This clone showed up just a few times. The rearrangement uses TRBV4-1 and TRBJ1-5, with D perhaps matching TRBD1 (6 bases). V was clipped by 4 bases and J by 3 bases, with 13 bases between them. Germline V gene sequence: CDR1 MGHRA, CDR2 YSYEKL. The CDR3 has 15 amino acids. CDR3 residues: CASSLDRDTNQPQHF. The CDR3 DNA follows: TGCGCCAGCAGCCTAGACCGGGACACCAATCAGCCCCAGCATTTT.

This sequence joins TRBV5-4 and TRBJ1-1, with D unclear. The CDR3 length is 14 residues. CDR1 is SGHNT and CDR2 is YYREEE in the germline V gene (reference sequence). Deletions cut 2 bases from V and 3 bases from J, with 11 bases between. The CDR3 DNA follows: TGTGCCAGCAGCTTTCCTGGGAGGGACACTGAAGCTTTCTTT. Translation: CASSFPGRDTEAFF.

The genes are TRBV6-5 and TRBJ2-1; D may be TRBD1 (6 bases). The CDR3 totals 14 residues. V shed 0 bases and J shed 6 bases, with 9 bases lying between them. The germline V gene encodes CDR1 MNHEY and CDR2 SVGAGI. CDR3 bases: TGTGCCAGCAGTTACTCATACAGGGTCAATGAGCAGTTCTTC. As protein: CASSYSYRVNEQFF.

V usage is TRBV4-1 and J usage is TRBJ1-6; D ambiguous. Deletions cut 4 bases from V and 10 bases from J, with 20 bases between. The CDR3 has 16 amino acids. Germline assignment: CDR1 MGHRA and CDR2 YSYEKL. The DNA for the CDR3 is TGCGCCAGCAGCCTTACCTCGGGCAGCCCTAGCTCACCCCTCCACTTT. It translates to CASSLTSGSPSSPLHF.

This clone was seen a single time. This sequence joins TRBV19 and TRBJ2-1; 14 nucleotides agree with TRBD2. J was trimmed by 7 bases and V by 4 bases; bases with no gene match: 9. The CDR3 totals 17 residues. Looked up from germline, CDR1 is LNHDA and CDR2 is SQIVND (reference sequence). CDR3: CASSTGTSGGVGNEQFF. Here the CDR3 DNA reads TGTGCCAGTAGTACAGGGACTAGCGGGGGAGTAGGTAATGAGCAGTTCTTC.

CDR3 nucleotide sequence: TGTGCCAGCAGCTTATACCGGGGGGGCCGCAATGAGCAGTTCTTC. Its protein is CASSLYRGGRNEQFF. The V and J genes are TRBV7-3 and TRBJ2-1, with TRBD2 identical over 8 bases. The CDR3 spans 15 residues. Unmatched junction bases numbered 6, after V lost 2 bases and J lost 6 bases. Germline-derived CDR1 and CDR2 are SGHTA and FQGTGA. The variable domain in full, completed from reference TRBV7-3 and TRBJ2-1, reads GAGVSQTPSNKVTEKGKYVELRCDPISGHTALYWYRQSLGQGPEFLIYFQGTGAADDSGLPNDRFFAVRPEGSVSTLKIQRTERGDSAVYLCASSLYRGGRNEQFFGPGTRLTVL.

The chain links TRBV6-4 to TRBJ2-3; 13 bases fit TRBD2. The CDR3 has 15 amino acids. Germline V gene sequence: CDR1 MRHNA, CDR2 SNTAGT. V shed 6 bases and J 8 bases; nucleotides not matched to a gene: 8. This chain's CDR3 is CASRVLAGGPGTQYF. CDR3 DNA sequence: TGTGCCAGCAGAGTACTAGCGGGGGGGCCAGGTACGCAGTATTTT.

This clone has a single count. This rearrangement joins TRBV29-1 to TRBJ1-1, with D tentatively TRBD1 (5 bases). The CDR3 is 12 residues long. V was shortened by 7 bases and J by 11 bases, with 20 bases between the two germline ends. Germline-derived CDR1 and CDR2 are SQVTM and ANQGSEA. The CDR3 is CSAEGASVGAFF. CDR3 DNA sequence: TGCAGCGCCGAAGGGGCCTCGGTAGGGGCTTTCTTT.

In DNA, the CDR3 is TGTGCCAGCTCACAGGTCGAGGCTTATGGCTACACCTTC. Amino acids: CASSQVEAYGYTF. The rearrangement links TRBV18 to TRBJ1-2; D unresolved. The ends were cut back, 4 bases at V and 5 bases at J, with 11 bases in the middle. The CDR3 is made up of 13 amino acids. Germline V gene data show CDR1 as KGHSH and CDR2 as LQKENI.

In DNA, the CDR3 is TGTGCCAGCAGCTCGGGACAGGGGGACCGGAATACTGAAAAACTGTTTTTT. Its protein product is CASSSGQGDRNTEKLFF. V is TRBV12-1 and J is TRBJ1-4; no check of the table's D call, TRBD1, against the DNA was made. TRBV12-1 is given as a pseudogene. The CDR3 is 17 residues long.

The J gene is TRBJ2-2, the V gene TRBV24-1; 10 bases are shared with TRBD1. Germline values: CDR1 KGHDR, CDR2 SFDVKD. Unmatched junction bases numbered 5, after V lost 10 bases and J lost 7 bases. There are 13 residues in the CDR3. The CDR3, as DNA: TGTGCCACAGGACAGGGGGACGTCGGGGAGCTGTTTTTT. Translating it yields CATGQGDVGELFF.

Within the sample, this clone is medium-sized. The J gene is TRBJ1-2, the V gene TRBV6-1, with 10 bases matching TRBD1. J was trimmed by 9 bases and V by 2 bases; bases with no gene match: 9. Germline assignment: CDR1 MNHNS and CDR2 SASEGT. The CDR3 consists of 15 residues. This CDR3 reads CASSERQGATKSYTF. CDR3 bases: TGTGCCAGCAGTGAAAGACAGGGGGCGACTAAAAGCTACACCTTC.

The chain uses TRBV20-1 and TRBJ2-7, with D hard to call. The V end was cut by 6 bases, the J end by 4 bases, with 7 bases between. This CDR3 region has 10 residues. The germline V gene has CDR1 DFQATT and CDR2 SNEGSKA (reference sequence). Written as DNA, the CDR3 is TGCAGTGCACCGGGTTACGAGCAGTACTTC. Translated: CSAPGYEQYF.

This clone was recorded only once. This rearrangement joins TRBV4-3 to TRBJ1-3; D uncertain. The germline V gene has CDR1 LGHNA and CDR2 YSLEER. The CDR3 loop spans 16 amino acids. The ends were cut back, 4 bases at V and 0 bases at J, with 13 bases in the middle. CDR3 protein: CASSPVAKYSGNTIYF. The CDR3 region has the DNA TGCGCCAGCAGCCCTGTCGCGAAGTACTCTGGAAACACCATATATTTT.

The gene calls are TRBV5-6 and TRBJ1-6; D is perhaps TRBD1 (5 bases). The length of the CDR3 is 16 residues. Trimming removed 3 bases from V and 0 bases from J, with 10 bases in between. From germline, CDR1 is SGHDT and CDR2 YYEEEE. The CDR3 loop reads CASSSGISSYNSPLHF. CDR3 nucleotide sequence: TGTGCCAGCAGCTCAGGGATCAGCTCCTATAATTCACCCCTCCACTTT.

CDR3 sequence: CASSEFEGANYGYTF. CDR3 DNA: TGCGCCAGCAGTGAGTTTGAAGGAGCTAACTATGGCTACACCTTC. The chain carries TRBV10-2 and TRBJ1-2; D unresolved. Trimming took 1 base from V and 0 from J, leaving 9 bases between them. The CDR3 consists of 15 residues. Germline lookup yields CDR1 WSHSY and CDR2 SAAADI.

CDR3 coding DNA: TGTGCCAGCAGACCGACAGGGCAACACAATCAGCCCCAGCATTTT. Protein product: CASRPTGQHNQPQHF. The V call is TRBV6-5, the J call TRBJ1-5; 7 bases align to TRBD1. The CDR3 is made up of 15 amino acids. Germline assignment: CDR1 MNHEY and CDR2 SVGAGI. Unmatched junction bases numbered 8, after V lost 6 bases and J lost 3 bases.

The J gene is TRBJ1-1, the V gene TRBV11-3; D remains unclear. V was pared by 2 bases and J by 8 bases, with 12 bases between. CDR1 is SGHNT and CDR2 is YENEEA in the germline V gene. The length of the CDR3 is 13 residues. Written as DNA, the CDR3 is TGTGCCAGCAGCTTATTCGGTGAGGGCGAAGCTTTCTTT. It codes for CASSLFGEGEAFF.

The chain employs TRBV27 and TRBJ1-2; the match to TRBD1 covers 9 bases. This CDR3 spans 14 amino acids. V lost 3 bases and J lost 5; bases outside the gene matches: 4. Germline CDR1 MNHEY, CDR2 SMNVEV (reference sequence). The CDR3, as DNA: TGTGCCAGCAGTTTTACAGGGGGCGTTTATGGCTACACCTTC. Encoded protein: CASSFTGGVYGYTF.